The source of this T cell receptor (beta chain) is a study of shared clonotypes between healthy human individuals. Study at large: Three plates were used per donor for CD4 naive, three for CD4 memory, two for CD8 naive and one for CD8 memory. Points from the study as a whole: What rarefaction showed was incomplete sorted-subset sequencing despite large depth. Clonotypes that were shared across a handful of donors made up around 5% of naive CD4 clonotypes.

The data were produced by immunoSEQ multiplex PCR, yet TCRdb's version contains in-frame clones alone and is incomplete. This table holds roughly 2.4 million clones, 95% found once. CDR1 is SGHRS and CDR2 is YFSETQ in the germline V gene. This CDR3 contains 14 residues. V dropped 4 bases and J dropped 3 bases, with 10 bases sitting between them. Donors had no recently reported acute infections or vaccinations and were HIV-negative. As regards this clone: Antigen unknown.

What was sequenced was naive CD4+ T cells sorted from blood. The subset here: CD45RA+ positively selected. The TCR was taken from a man between 18 and 35 years old in good health. The chain is built from TRBV5-1 and TRBJ2-2, with D perhaps TRBD1 or TRBD2 (5 bases each). CDR3 DNA: TGCGCCAGCAGCAGGGACGGATACACCGGGGAGCTGTTTTTT. Amino acid sequence: CASSRDGYTGELFF.